These T cell receptor beta chains were read from a single sample in a study of shared clonotypes between healthy human individuals. Data came from immunoSEQ multiplex PCR; TCRdb stores just in-frame clones and leaves some out. This sample carries around 1,900,000 clones, just over 90% of them seen once, and the ten largest clones take more than 1.5%. The sample taken for sequencing was naive CD8+ T cells from PBMCs. The receptors derive from a young man in good health. Some clones in this sample may be carry-over from other donors' samples. The CDR3 runs from the conserved cysteine through the conserved F or W. The D gene is left open where the match is weak. The listing skips clone size in some rows; elsewhere it reads once, few, many or a size class.

j_call clone_size d_call v_call cdr3_aa cdr3_nt
TRBJ2-1 - - TRBV9 CASSEPANEQFF TGTGCCAGCAGCGAACCCGCCAATGAGCAGTTCTTC
TRBJ2-1 - - TRBV7-2 CASSAAGREWYNEQFF TGTGCCAGCAGCGCCGCCGGCAGGGAGTGGTACAATGAGCAGTTCTTC
TRBJ2-1 - - TRBV29-1 CSAGGGEQFF TGCAGCGCCGGAGGAGGTGAGCAGTTCTTC
TRBJ2-7 - - TRBV7-9 CASSWTATATYEQYF TGTGCCAGCAGCTGGACTGCGACGGCAACCTACGAGCAGTACTTC
TRBJ2-7 - - TRBV5-1 CASSLVSGSVREQYF TGCGCCAGCAGCTTGGTTTCTGGGTCGGTTAGGGAGCAGTACTTC
TRBJ1-2 - TRBD1 TRBV7-9 CASSSSPRGPAF TGTGCCAGCAGCTCAAGTCCCAGGGGGCCAGCCTTC
TRBJ1-2 - - TRBV28 CASSVGAGWNGGYTF TGTGCCAGCTCCGTGGGGGCAGGGTGGAACGGCGGCTACACCTTC
TRBJ2-7 - TRBD1 TRBV28 CASSLQDRGPYEQYF TGTGCCAGCAGTCTCCAGGACAGGGGACCCTACGAGCAGTACTTC
TRBJ2-7 - TRBD1 TRBV7-6 CASSLEDRGYWEQYF TGTGCCAGCAGCTTAGAGGACAGGGGTTACTGGGAGCAGTACTTC
TRBJ2-1 - TRBD2 TRBV19 CASSDGLARNEQFF TGTGCCAGTAGTGACGGACTAGCGCGGAATGAGCAGTTCTTC
TRBJ2-3 once TRBD1 TRBV6-1 CASSEAPTGLTDTQYF TGTGCCAGCAGTGAAGCCCCGACAGGGTTGACAGATACGCAGTATTTT
TRBJ2-5 - - TRBV11-2 CASSQRWGEDQETQYF TGTGCCAGCAGCCAAAGGTGGGGGGAGGACCAAGAGACCCAGTACTTC
TRBJ2-1 - TRBD1 TRBV4-1 CASSHGQGYNEQFF TGCGCCAGCAGTCATGGACAGGGGTACAATGAGCAGTTCTTC
TRBJ1-4 - - TRBV18 CASSPGLINEKLFF TGTGCCAGCTCACCGGGACTCATTAATGAAAAACTGTTTTTT
TRBJ2-7 once - TRBV7-9 CASRLGQKYEQYF TGTGCCAGCAGGCTTGGACAGAAGTACGAGCAGTACTTC
TRBJ2-1 - - TRBV27 CASSLWLKAYNEQFF TGTGCCAGCAGTTTATGGCTGAAGGCCTACAATGAGCAGTTCTTC
TRBJ1-5 - - TRBV27 CASSAGGGGQPQHF TGTGCCAGCAGTGCGGGAGGGGGAGGACAGCCCCAGCATTTT
TRBJ1-2 - - TRBV29-1 CSVEEWVRTYGYTF TGCAGCGTTGAAGAGTGGGTCAGAACTTATGGCTACACCTTC
TRBJ1-1 few - TRBV2 CASSEARREEAFF TGTGCCAGCAGTGAAGCGCGGAGAGAAGAAGCGTTCTTT
TRBJ1-1 - - TRBV27 CASSLYPGPFTEAFF TGTGCCAGCAGTTTATATCCAGGGCCTTTCACTGAAGCTTTCTTT
TRBJ2-2 - - TRBV7-9 CASSILNTGELFF TGTGCCAGCAGCATCTTAAACACCGGGGAGCTGTTTTTT
TRBJ2-7 - - TRBV10-2 CASSERLAHEQYF TGCGCCAGCAGTGAGAGGCTAGCGCACGAGCAGTACTTC
TRBJ2-2 - - TRBV21-1 CASSKRKRTGGVRSTGELFF TGTGCCAGCAGCAAAAGGAAGAGGACAGGGGGCGTTCGGAGCACCGGGGAGCTGTTTTTT
TRBJ2-7 - - TRBV28 CASSSARIEYF TGTGCCAGCAGTTCCGCTAGGATCGAGTACTTC